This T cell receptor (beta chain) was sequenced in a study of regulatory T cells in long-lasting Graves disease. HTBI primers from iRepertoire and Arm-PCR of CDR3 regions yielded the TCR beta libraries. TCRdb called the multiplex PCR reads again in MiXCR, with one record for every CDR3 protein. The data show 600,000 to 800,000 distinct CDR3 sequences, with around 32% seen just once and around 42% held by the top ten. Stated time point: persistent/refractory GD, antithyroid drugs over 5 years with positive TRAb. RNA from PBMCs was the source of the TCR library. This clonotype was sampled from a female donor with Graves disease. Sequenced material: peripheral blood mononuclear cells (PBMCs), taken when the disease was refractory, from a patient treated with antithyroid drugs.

CDR3 nucleotide sequence: TGCGCCAGCAGCATACAGGGGAGCACCGGGGAGCTGTTTTTT. Translating it yields CASSIQGSTGELFF. V gene TRBV5-1 combines with J gene TRBJ2-2, with 7 bases fitting TRBD1. This CDR3 is built from 14 residues. After removal of 4 bases from V and 4 bases from J, the junction contained 4 bases not matched to a gene. Germline values: CDR1 SGHRS, CDR2 YFSETQ.